In its sample, the clone carrying this T cell receptor beta chain was seen once. Some clones are missing from TCRdb's copy, which holds only in-frame ones; the method was immunoSEQ multiplex PCR. The top ten hold approximately 8.4% of the sample, which has 90,000 to 150,000 clones, 70% to 90% seen once. This entry belongs to a study of T cell responses to AZD1222 COVID-19 vaccine. The CDR3 totals 16 residues. The germline gives CDR1 SGHTA, CDR2 FQGNSA. The V gene lost 4 bases and the J gene lost 4 bases, with 19 bases spanning the gap. The specimen comprised peripheral blood, sampled on day 0 of AZD1222 vaccination. This clonotype was sampled from an adult in good health. The chain joins TRBV7-2 to TRBJ1-2; a possible D gene is TRBD1 (6 bases). The CDR3 protein is CASSSKGGGGPYGYTF. The CDR3 DNA reads TGTGCCAGCAGCTCAAAAGGGGGGGGCGGCCCCTATGGCTACACCTTC.